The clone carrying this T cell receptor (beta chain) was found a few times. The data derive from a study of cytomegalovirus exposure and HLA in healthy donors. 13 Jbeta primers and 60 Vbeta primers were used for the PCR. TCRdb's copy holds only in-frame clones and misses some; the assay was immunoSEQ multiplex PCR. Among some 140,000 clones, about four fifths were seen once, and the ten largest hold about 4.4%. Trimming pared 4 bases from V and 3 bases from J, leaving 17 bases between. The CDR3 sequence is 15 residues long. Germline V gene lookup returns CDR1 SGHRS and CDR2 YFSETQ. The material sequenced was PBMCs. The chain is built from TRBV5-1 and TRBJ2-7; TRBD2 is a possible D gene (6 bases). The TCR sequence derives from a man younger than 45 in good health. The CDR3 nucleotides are TGCGCCAGCAGCCAAGCTTTGGGCGGGGACTACGAGCAGTACTTC. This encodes CASSQALGGDYEQYF.